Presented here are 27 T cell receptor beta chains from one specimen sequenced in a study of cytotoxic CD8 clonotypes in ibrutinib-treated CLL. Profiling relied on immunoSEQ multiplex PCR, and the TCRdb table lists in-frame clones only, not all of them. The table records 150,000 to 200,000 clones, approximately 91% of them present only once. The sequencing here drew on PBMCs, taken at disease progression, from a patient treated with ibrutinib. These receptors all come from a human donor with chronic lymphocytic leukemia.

CDR3 sequence (DNA): TGTGCCAGCTCACCACCGAATAGCGGGAGCTTTGTCGAGCAGTACTTC. This translates into CASSPPNSGSFVEQYF. The V and J genes are TRBV18 and TRBJ2-7; 9 bases agree with TRBD2. The germline CDR1 and CDR2 sequences are KGHSH and LQKENI. The CDR3 has 16 amino acids. The ends lost 0 bases at V and 6 bases at J; junction bases unmatched: 9.

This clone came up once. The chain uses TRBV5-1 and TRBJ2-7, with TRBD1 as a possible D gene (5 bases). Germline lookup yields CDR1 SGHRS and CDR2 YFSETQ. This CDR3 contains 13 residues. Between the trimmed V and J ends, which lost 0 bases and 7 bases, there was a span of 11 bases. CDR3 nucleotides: TGCGCCAGCAGCTTGGAGGGGCCGGGTGAGCAGTACTTC. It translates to CASSLEGPGEQYF.

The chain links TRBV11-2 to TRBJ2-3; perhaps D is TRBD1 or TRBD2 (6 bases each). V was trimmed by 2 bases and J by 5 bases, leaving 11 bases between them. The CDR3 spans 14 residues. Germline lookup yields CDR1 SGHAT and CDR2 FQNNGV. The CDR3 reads CASSLYGGQDTQYF. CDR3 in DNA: TGTGCCAGCAGCTTATACGGGGGCCAAGATACGCAGTATTTT.

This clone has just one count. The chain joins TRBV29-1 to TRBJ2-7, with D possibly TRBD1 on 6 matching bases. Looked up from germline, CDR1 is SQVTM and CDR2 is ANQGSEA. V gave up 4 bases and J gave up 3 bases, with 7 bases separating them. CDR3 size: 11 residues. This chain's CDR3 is CSVVDSYEQYF. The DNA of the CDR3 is TGCAGCGTTGTGGACAGCTACGAGCAGTACTTC.

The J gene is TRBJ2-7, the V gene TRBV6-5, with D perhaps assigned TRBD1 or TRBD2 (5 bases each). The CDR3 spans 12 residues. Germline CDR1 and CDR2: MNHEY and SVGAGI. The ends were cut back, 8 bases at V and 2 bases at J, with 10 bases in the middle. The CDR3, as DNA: TGTGCCAGCGGACGGGGCACCTACGAGCAGTACTTC. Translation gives CASGRGTYEQYF.

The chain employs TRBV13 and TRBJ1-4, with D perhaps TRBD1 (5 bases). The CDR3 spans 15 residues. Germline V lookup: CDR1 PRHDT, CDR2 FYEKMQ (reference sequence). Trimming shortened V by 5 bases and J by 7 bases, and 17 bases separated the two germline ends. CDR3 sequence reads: CASSIHLDRGEKLFF. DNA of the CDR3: TGTGCCAGCAGCATACACCTCGACAGAGGTGAAAAACTGTTTTTT.

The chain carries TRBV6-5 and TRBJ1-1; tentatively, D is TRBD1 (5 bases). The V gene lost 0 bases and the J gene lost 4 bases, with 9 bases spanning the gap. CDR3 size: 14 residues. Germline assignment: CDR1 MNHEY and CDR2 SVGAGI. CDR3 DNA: TGTGCCAGCAGTTACTCGGGACGTGGCACTGAAGCTTTCTTT. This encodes CASSYSGRGTEAFF.

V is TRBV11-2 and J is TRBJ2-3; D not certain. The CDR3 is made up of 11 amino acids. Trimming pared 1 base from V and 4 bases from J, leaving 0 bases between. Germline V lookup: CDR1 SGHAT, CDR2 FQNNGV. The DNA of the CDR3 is TGTGCCAGCAGCTTAGCAGATACGCAGTATTTT. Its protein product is CASSLADTQYF.

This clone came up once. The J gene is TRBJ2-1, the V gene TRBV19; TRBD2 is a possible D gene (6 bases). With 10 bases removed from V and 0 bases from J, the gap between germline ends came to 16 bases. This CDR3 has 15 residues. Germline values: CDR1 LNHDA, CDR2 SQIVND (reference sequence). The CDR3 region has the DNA TGTGCCACCAGGACTACCCTTGCCTCCTACAATGAGCAGTTCTTC. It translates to CATRTTLASYNEQFF. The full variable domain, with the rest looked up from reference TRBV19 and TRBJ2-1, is DGGITQSPKYLFRKEGQNVTLSCEQNLNHDAMYWYRQDPGQGLRLIYYSQIVNDFQKGDIAEGYSVSREKKESFPLTVTSAQKNPTAFYLCATRTTLASYNEQFFGPGTRLTVL.

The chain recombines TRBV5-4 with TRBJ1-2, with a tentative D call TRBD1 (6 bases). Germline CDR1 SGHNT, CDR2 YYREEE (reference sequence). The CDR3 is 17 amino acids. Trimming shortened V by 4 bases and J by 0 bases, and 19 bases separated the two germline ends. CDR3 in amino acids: CASSPFDRRISNYGYTF. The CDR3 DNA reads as TGTGCCAGCAGCCCCTTTGACAGGCGGATCTCTAACTATGGCTACACCTTC.

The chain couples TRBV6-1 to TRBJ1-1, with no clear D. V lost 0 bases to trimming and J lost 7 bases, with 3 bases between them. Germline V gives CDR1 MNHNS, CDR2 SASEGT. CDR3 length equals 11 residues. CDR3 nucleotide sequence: TGTGCCAGCAGTGAAGCTGTTGAAGCTTTCTTT. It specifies CASSEAVEAFF.

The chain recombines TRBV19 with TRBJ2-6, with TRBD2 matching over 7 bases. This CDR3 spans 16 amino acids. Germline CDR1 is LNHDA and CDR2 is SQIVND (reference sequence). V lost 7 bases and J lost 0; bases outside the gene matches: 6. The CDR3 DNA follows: TGTGCCAGTACCCGGGGGGTATTCTCTGGGGCCAACGTCCTGACTTTC. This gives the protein CASTRGVFSGANVLTF. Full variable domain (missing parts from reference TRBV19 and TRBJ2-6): DGGITQSPKYLFRKEGQNVTLSCEQNLNHDAMYWYRQDPGQGLRLIYYSQIVNDFQKGDIAEGYSVSREKKESFPLTVTSAQKNPTAFYLCASTRGVFSGANVLTFGAGSRLTVL.

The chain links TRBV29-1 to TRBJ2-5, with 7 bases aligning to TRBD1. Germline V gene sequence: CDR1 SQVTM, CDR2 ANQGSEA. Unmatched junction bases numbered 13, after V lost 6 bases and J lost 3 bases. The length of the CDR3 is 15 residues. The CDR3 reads CSVRQGPGPEETQYF. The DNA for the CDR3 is TGCAGCGTGCGACAGGGACCAGGGCCCGAAGAGACCCAGTACTTC.

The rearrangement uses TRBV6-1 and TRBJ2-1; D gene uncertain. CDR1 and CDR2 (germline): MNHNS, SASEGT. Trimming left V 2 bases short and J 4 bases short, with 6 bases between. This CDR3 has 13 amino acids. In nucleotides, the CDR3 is TGTGCCAGCAGTGAACCCGGATACAATGAGCAGTTCTTC. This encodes CASSEPGYNEQFF.

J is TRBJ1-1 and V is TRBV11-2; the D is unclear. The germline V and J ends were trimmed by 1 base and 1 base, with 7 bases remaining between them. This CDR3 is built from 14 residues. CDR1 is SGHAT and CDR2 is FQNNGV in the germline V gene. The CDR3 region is CASSLVLENTEAFF. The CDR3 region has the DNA TGTGCCAGCAGCTTAGTTCTGGAGAACACTGAAGCTTTCTTT.

The CDR3 region has the DNA TGTGCCAGTAGTATAGATCGGAAGGTTGGAGAAGCTTTCTTT. This codes for CASSIDRKVGEAFF. This rearrangement joins TRBV19 to TRBJ1-1; D is unclear. Germline V gives CDR1 LNHDA, CDR2 SQIVND (reference sequence). V lost 0 bases and J 8 bases, leaving 13 bases between the germline ends. The CDR3 has 14 residues. Full variable domain (outside the CDR3, taken from reference TRBV19 and TRBJ1-1): DGGITQSPKYLFRKEGQNVTLSCEQNLNHDAMYWYRQDPGQGLRLIYYSQIVNDFQKGDIAEGYSVSREKKESFPLTVTSAQKNPTAFYLCASSIDRKVGEAFFGQGTRLTVV.

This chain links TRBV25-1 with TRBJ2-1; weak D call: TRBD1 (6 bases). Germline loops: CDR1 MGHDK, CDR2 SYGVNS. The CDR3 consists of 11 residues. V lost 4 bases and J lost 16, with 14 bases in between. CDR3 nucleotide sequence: TGTGCCAGCAGTGGGACAGTCCTCCTCTTCTTC. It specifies CASSGTVLLFF.

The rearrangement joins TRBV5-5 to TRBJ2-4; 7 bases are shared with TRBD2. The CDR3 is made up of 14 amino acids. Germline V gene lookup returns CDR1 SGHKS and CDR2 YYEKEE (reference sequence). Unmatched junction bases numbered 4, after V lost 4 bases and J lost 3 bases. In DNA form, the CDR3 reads TGTGCCAGCAGCCCGGGAGGTGACAAAAACATTCAGTACTTC. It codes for CASSPGGDKNIQYF.

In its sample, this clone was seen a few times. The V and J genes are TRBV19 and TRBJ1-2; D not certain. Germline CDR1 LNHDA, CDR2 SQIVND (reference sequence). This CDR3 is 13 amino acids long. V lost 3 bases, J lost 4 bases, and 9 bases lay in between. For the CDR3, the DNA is TGTGCCAGTAGTATTGAAGGACCCTATGGCTACACCTTC. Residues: CASSIEGPYGYTF.

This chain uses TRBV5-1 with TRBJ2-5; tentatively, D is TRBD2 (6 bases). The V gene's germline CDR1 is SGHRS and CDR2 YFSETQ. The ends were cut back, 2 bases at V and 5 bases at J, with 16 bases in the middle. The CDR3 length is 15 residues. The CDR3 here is CASSLAAGVSETQYF. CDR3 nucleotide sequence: TGCGCCAGCAGCTTAGCAGCGGGCGTCTCGGAGACCCAGTACTTC.

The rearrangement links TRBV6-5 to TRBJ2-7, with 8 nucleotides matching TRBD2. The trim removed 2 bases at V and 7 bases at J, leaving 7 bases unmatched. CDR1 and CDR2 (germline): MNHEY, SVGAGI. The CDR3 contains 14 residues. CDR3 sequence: CASSYLGRAREQYF. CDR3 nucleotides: TGTGCCAGCAGTTACCTCGGGAGGGCGCGTGAGCAGTACTTC.

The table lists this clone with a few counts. The CDR3 DNA reads as TGTGCCTGGAGTGTCCAACGGGATCAGCCCCAGCATTTT. It is translated as CAWSVQRDQPQHF. V usage is TRBV30 and J usage is TRBJ1-5; no clear D gene. The CDR3 spans 13 residues. Trimming took off 0 bases at V and 5 bases at J, with 8 bases between the two ends. Per the germline V gene, CDR1 is GTSNPN and CDR2 is SVGIG (reference sequence).

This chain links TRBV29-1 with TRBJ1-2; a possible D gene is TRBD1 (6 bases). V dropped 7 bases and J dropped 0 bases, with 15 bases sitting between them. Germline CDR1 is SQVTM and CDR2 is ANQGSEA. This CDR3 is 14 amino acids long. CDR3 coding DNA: TGCAGCGCCGAGAGGGACACCTCTAACTATGGCTACACCTTC. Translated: CSAERDTSNYGYTF. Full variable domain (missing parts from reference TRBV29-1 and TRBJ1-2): SAVISQKPSRDICQRGTSLTIQCQVDSQVTMMFWYRQQPGQSLTLIATANQGSEATYESGFVIDKFPISRPNLTFSTLTVSNMSPEDSSIYLCSAERDTSNYGYTFGSGTRLTVV.

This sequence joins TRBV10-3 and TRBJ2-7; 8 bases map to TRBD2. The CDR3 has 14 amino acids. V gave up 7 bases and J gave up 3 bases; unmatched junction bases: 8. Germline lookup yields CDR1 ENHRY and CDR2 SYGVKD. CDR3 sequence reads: CAIMESGTSYEQYF. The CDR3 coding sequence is TGTGCCATCATGGAATCCGGGACTAGCTACGAGCAGTACTTC.

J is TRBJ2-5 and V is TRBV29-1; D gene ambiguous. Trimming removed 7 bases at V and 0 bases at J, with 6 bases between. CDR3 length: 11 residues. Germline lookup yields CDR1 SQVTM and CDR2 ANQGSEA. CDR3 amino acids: CSDYHQETQYF. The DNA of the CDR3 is TGCAGCGACTACCACCAAGAGACCCAGTACTTC.

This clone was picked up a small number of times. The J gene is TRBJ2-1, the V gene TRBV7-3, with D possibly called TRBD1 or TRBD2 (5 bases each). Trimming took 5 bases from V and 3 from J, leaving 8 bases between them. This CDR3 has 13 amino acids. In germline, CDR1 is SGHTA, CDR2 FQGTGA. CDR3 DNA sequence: TGTGCCAGCAGCCAGGGAGTCTACAATGAGCAGTTCTTC. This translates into CASSQGVYNEQFF. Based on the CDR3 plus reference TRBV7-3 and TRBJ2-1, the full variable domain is GAGVSQTPSNKVTEKGKYVELRCDPISGHTALYWYRQSLGQGPEFLIYFQGTGAADDSGLPNDRFFAVRPEGSVSTLKIQRTERGDSAVYLCASSQGVYNEQFFGPGTRLTVL.

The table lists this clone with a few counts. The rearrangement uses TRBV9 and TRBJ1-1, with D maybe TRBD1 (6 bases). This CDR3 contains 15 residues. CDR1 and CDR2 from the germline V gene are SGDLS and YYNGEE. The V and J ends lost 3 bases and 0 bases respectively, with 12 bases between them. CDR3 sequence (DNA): TGTGCCAGCAGCGGGGACATCCTCATGAACACTGAAGCTTTCTTT. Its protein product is CASSGDILMNTEAFF.